This TCR beta chain was captured in a study of shared clonotypes between healthy human individuals. The CDR3 has 12 residues. The V gene's germline CDR1 is ENHRY and CDR2 SYGVKD. Deletions cut 4 bases from V and 8 bases from J, with 9 bases between. DNA at about 210 ng, 25,000 to 35,000 T cell genomes, went into sorted-subset replicate PCRs. Generated by immunoSEQ multiplex PCR, the TCRdb table keeps only in-frame clones and is missing some. The sample records under 750,000 clones, over 55% being singletons. Material for sequencing was memory CD4+ T cells sorted from blood. Documented subset: CD45RA-negative fraction. This clonotype was sampled from a woman aged 25 to 45 in good health. The chain carries TRBV10-3 and TRBJ2-1; no reliable D call. This CDR3 is CAISVMSDEQFF. DNA of the CDR3: TGTGCCATCAGTGTCATGAGCGATGAGCAGTTCTTC.